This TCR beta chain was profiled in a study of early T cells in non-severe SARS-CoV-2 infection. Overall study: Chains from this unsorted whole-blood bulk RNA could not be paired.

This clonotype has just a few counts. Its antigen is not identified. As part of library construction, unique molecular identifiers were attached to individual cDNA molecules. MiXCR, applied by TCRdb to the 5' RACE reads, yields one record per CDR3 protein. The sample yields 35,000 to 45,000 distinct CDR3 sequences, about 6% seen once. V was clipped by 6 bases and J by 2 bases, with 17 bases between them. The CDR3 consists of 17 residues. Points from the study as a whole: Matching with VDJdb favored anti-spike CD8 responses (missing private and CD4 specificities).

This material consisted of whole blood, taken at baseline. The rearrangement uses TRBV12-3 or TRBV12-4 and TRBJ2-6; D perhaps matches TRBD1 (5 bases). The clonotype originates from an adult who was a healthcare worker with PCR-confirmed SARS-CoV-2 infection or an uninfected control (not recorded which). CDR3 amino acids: CASSPRVPLTGANVLTF. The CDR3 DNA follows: TGTGCCAGCAGCCCCAGGGTACCCCTCACTGGGGCCAACGTCCTGACTTTC.